The 24 T cell receptor beta chains presented below share a single source sample, sequenced in a study of blood T cell repertoires in COVID-19. Clones were read by immunoSEQ multiplex PCR, and TCRdb kept only the in-frame ones, dropping some. Of 200,000 to 300,000 clones listed, about nine tenths were seen once; the top ten hold 3% to 4%. The sequencing input was PBMCs or T cells enriched from blood (not recorded which). The receptors stem from a woman aged 25 to 45 with acute COVID-19.

This rearrangement joins TRBV5-5 to TRBJ2-3; 9 nucleotides match TRBD2. Trimming took 4 bases from V and 3 from J; bases not matched to a gene: 9. The CDR3 spans 16 residues. CDR1 and CDR2 (germline): SGHKS, YYEKEE (reference sequence). CDR3 region: CASSPFERGVTDTQYF. The DNA for the CDR3 is TGTGCCAGCAGCCCGTTTGAGCGGGGGGTAACAGATACGCAGTATTTT.

This chain uses TRBV5-1 with TRBJ1-2; D remains ambiguous. The germline V and J ends were trimmed by 3 bases and 4 bases, with 13 bases remaining between them. The length of the CDR3 is 14 residues. The germline V gene encodes CDR1 SGHRS and CDR2 YFSETQ. The CDR3 reads CASSSDKSIYGYTF. DNA for the CDR3: TGCGCCAGCAGCTCTGACAAGAGTATCTATGGCTACACCTTC.

This chain links TRBV9 with TRBJ1-2, with no clear D. This CDR3 has 12 amino acids. CDR1 is SGDLS, CDR2 YYNGEE, per germline. The V and J ends lost 4 bases and 5 bases respectively, with 9 bases between them. CDR3 residues: CASSLAEYGYTF. The DNA of the CDR3 is TGTGCCAGCAGCCTCGCTGAGTATGGCTACACCTTC.

The rearrangement links TRBV19 to TRBJ1-6, with D tentatively TRBD1 (6 bases). V lost 6 bases and J 9 bases, leaving 15 bases between the germline ends. Germline lookup yields CDR1 LNHDA and CDR2 SQIVND (reference sequence). This CDR3 spans 14 amino acids. The CDR3 DNA reads as TGTGCCAGTAGCCCTTCACAGGGCCCTTCACCCCTCCACTTT. It yields the protein CASSPSQGPSPLHF.

The genes are TRBV23-1 and TRBJ2-7; weak D call: TRBD1 (5 bases). TRBV23-1 is noted as an ORF with a role that remains uncertain. This CDR3 is 16 amino acids long. Trimming cost V 0 bases and J 0 bases, with 12 bases left between them. Written as DNA, the CDR3 is TGCGCCAGCAGTCAATCGGGCAGGGATAACTCCTACGAGCAGTACTTC. It is translated as CASSQSGRDNSYEQYF.

The chain links TRBV15 to TRBJ2-7, with D perhaps TRBD1 (5 bases). This CDR3 comprises 15 residues. Germline CDR1 reads LNHNV; CDR2 reads YYDKDF (reference sequence). The V gene lost 0 bases and the J gene lost 3 bases, with 12 bases spanning the gap. For the CDR3, the DNA is TGTGCCACCAGCAGAGATACTCAGGGCCTCTACGAGCAGTACTTC. Its translation: CATSRDTQGLYEQYF.

This clone was recorded only once. V and J are TRBV19 and TRBJ2-1, with no clear D. Trimming pared 7 bases from V and 9 bases from J, leaving 10 bases between. The length of the CDR3 is 11 residues. The germline V gene has CDR1 LNHDA and CDR2 SQIVND (reference sequence). The CDR3 nucleotides read TGTGCCAGTAACAATGGTGGTGAGCAGTTCTTC. Its protein product is CASNNGGEQFF.

V usage is TRBV5-6 and J usage is TRBJ2-7; TRBD1 aligns across 9 bases. The CDR3 consists of 16 residues. V dropped 4 bases and J dropped 2; count of bases not matched to a gene: 10. Germline V gene data show CDR1 as SGHDT and CDR2 as YYEEEE. This CDR3 reads CASSLLTGTGTYEQYF. CDR3 nucleotides: TGTGCCAGCAGCCTCCTAACCGGGACAGGGACCTACGAGCAGTACTTC.

The chain is built from TRBV5-1 and TRBJ2-1; 10 nucleotides agree with TRBD2. J lost 0 bases, V lost 5 bases, and 8 bases had no gene match. The CDR3 is 17 residues long. Germline values: CDR1 SGHRS, CDR2 YFSETQ. The CDR3 DNA sequence: TGCGCCAGCAGATCCCCTAGCGGGGGATTCTCCTACAATGAGCAGTTCTTC. Protein: CASRSPSGGFSYNEQFF.

This chain uses TRBV19 with TRBJ2-2, with D possibly matching TRBD1 (5 bases). The CDR3 consists of 15 residues. Germline V gene data show CDR1 as LNHDA and CDR2 as SQIVND (reference sequence). Trimming pared 3 bases from V and 6 bases from J, leaving 14 bases between. DNA for the CDR3: TGTGCCAGTAGTATGGGCAGGGTGGTCCCCGGGGAGCTGTTTTTT. It specifies CASSMGRVVPGELFF. The whole variable domain, remainder taken from reference TRBV19 and TRBJ2-2, is DGGITQSPKYLFRKEGQNVTLSCEQNLNHDAMYWYRQDPGQGLRLIYYSQIVNDFQKGDIAEGYSVSREKKESFPLTVTSAQKNPTAFYLCASSMGRVVPGELFFGEGSRLTVL.

V gene TRBV29-1 combines with J gene TRBJ2-1; TRBD1 aligns across 7 bases. After removal of 4 bases from V and 0 bases from J, the junction contained 6 bases not matched to a gene. CDR1 and CDR2 (germline): SQVTM, ANQGSEA. The CDR3 runs 15 residues. CDR3 in DNA: TGCAGCGTTGGGACAGGCCCTAGCTCCTACAATGAGCAGTTCTTC. Translated, it gives CSVGTGPSSYNEQFF.

The chain recombines TRBV2 with TRBJ2-3, with 7 bases aligning to TRBD1. Germline-derived CDR1 and CDR2 are SNHLY and FYNNEI. After removal of 6 bases from V and 2 bases from J, the junction contained 8 bases not matched to a gene. The CDR3 length is 15 residues. CDR3 DNA sequence: TGTGCCAGCAGAGAAAGGGGGCGATTCACAGATACGCAGTATTTT. It codes for CASRERGRFTDTQYF. Full variable domain (rest looked up from reference TRBV2 and TRBJ2-3): EPEVTQTPSHQVTQMGQEVILRCVPISNHLYFYWYRQILGQKVEFLVSFYNNEISEKSEIFDDQFSVERPDGSNFTLKIRSTKLEDSAMYFCASRERGRFTDTQYFGPGTRLTVL.

V is TRBV27 and J is TRBJ1-3; the D is unclear. The CDR3 is 14 amino acids. Deletions cut 3 bases from V and 0 bases from J, with 6 bases between. Germline V CDR1 and CDR2: MNHEY, SMNVEV (reference sequence). CDR3 sequence (DNA): TGTGCCAGCAGTTTCGGCGGCTCTGGAAACACCATATATTTT. This translates into CASSFGGSGNTIYF.

The CDR3 DNA sequence: TGTGCCAGCAGTGACCAACCGGGAGTAAATTCACCCCTCCACTTT. Translated: CASSDQPGVNSPLHF. The chain employs TRBV6-1 and TRBJ1-6; D is unclear. Germline V gene data show CDR1 as MNHNS and CDR2 as SASEGT. The CDR3 is 15 residues long. Trimming took off 3 bases at V and 7 bases at J, with 13 bases between the two ends.

The rearrangement joins TRBV9 to TRBJ1-2; D possibly corresponds to TRBD1 (5 bases). CDR1 and CDR2 (germline): SGDLS, YYNGEE. With 4 bases removed from V and 7 bases from J, the gap between germline ends came to 17 bases. The CDR3 is made up of 14 amino acids. Here the CDR3 reads CASSLGGGETGYTF. The CDR3 nucleotides read TGTGCCAGCAGCCTCGGGGGAGGGGAAACTGGCTACACCTTC.

V is TRBV3-1 (or the pseudogene TRBV3-2) and J is TRBJ2-4; D perhaps matches TRBD1 (5 bases). V lost 2 bases, J lost 9 bases, and 8 bases lay in between. The CDR3 has 12 residues. Germline CDR1 reads LGHDT; CDR2 reads YNNKEL (reference sequence). CDR3 sequence (DNA): TGTGCCAGCAGCCAAAGCCAGGGCATTCAGTACTTC. The encoded protein is CASSQSQGIQYF.

In its sample, this clone was seen once. The CDR3 DNA reads TGTGCCAGCAGTGAACTAGCGGGGGGGTACGGTGAGCAGTTCTTC. Its translation: CASSELAGGYGEQFF. The V and J genes are TRBV2 and TRBJ2-1; 12 bases map to TRBD2. V lost 2 bases, J lost 9 bases, and 5 bases stayed unmatched. Germline V gene sequence: CDR1 SNHLY, CDR2 FYNNEI. The CDR3 length is 15 residues.

In DNA, the CDR3 is TGTGCCAGCAGCGTCGGGTCCACCCCCACTGAAGCTTTCTTT. This codes for CASSVGSTPTEAFF. This chain links TRBV9 with TRBJ1-1; D call uncertain. The germline V and J ends were trimmed by 2 bases and 4 bases, with 12 bases remaining between them. This CDR3 comprises 14 residues. Germline V CDR1 and CDR2: SGDLS, YYNGEE.

The V gene is TRBV2, the J gene TRBJ1-3; D is perhaps TRBD1 (6 bases). V lost 6 bases to trimming and J lost 0 bases, with 12 bases between them. Germline V gene lookup returns CDR1 SNHLY and CDR2 FYNNEI. The CDR3 has 15 residues. The CDR3 bases are TGTGCCAGCAGGCCGGACAGAAACTCTGGAAACACCATATATTTT. Translation gives CASRPDRNSGNTIYF.

As DNA, the CDR3 is TGCGCCAGCAGCCAACCCCTGGAGGCTGAAAAACTGTTTTTT. Translation: CASSQPLEAEKLFF. V is TRBV4-1 and J is TRBJ1-4; D ambiguous. The CDR3 covers 14 residues. Trimming stripped 2 bases from V and 7 bases from J, with 11 bases between. Germline CDR1 reads MGHRA; CDR2 reads YSYEKL.

This sequence joins TRBV19 and TRBJ1-2; maybe TRBD1 (6 bases). Between the trimmed V and J ends, which lost 6 bases and 5 bases, there was a span of 13 bases. This CDR3 is built from 13 residues. The germline V gene encodes CDR1 LNHDA and CDR2 SQIVND (reference sequence). CDR3 region: CASSATGLYGYTF. The CDR3 DNA sequence: TGTGCCAGTAGCGCGACAGGATTATATGGCTACACCTTC.

The gene calls are TRBV6-5 and TRBJ1-2, with 11 bases matching TRBD1. Looked up from germline, CDR1 is MNHEY and CDR2 is SVGAGI. V was clipped by 6 bases and J by 8 bases; unmatched bases: 2. The CDR3 is 12 amino acids. The CDR3 is CASSRTGGGYTF. CDR3 coding DNA: TGTGCCAGCAGCCGGACAGGGGGCGGCTACACCTTC.

This clone was found many times. This rearrangement joins TRBV6-5 to TRBJ2-7, with a weak D call TRBD1 (5 bases). The CDR3 runs 13 residues. Trimming took off 6 bases at V and 4 bases at J, with 13 bases between the two ends. From germline, CDR1 is MNHEY and CDR2 SVGAGI. CDR3 protein: CASSPPGFYEQYF. Written as DNA, the CDR3 is TGTGCCAGCAGCCCACCAGGGTTTTACGAGCAGTACTTC.

The V gene is TRBV4-3, the J gene TRBJ1-1, with 7 bases lining up with TRBD1. V shed 4 bases, J shed 4 bases, and the junction held 6 bases outside the gene matches. The CDR3 has 14 amino acids. Per the germline V gene, CDR1 is LGHNA and CDR2 is YSLEER. The CDR3: CASSPRNRGTEAFF. The CDR3 DNA reads as TGCGCCAGCAGCCCTAGGAACAGGGGCACTGAAGCTTTCTTT.